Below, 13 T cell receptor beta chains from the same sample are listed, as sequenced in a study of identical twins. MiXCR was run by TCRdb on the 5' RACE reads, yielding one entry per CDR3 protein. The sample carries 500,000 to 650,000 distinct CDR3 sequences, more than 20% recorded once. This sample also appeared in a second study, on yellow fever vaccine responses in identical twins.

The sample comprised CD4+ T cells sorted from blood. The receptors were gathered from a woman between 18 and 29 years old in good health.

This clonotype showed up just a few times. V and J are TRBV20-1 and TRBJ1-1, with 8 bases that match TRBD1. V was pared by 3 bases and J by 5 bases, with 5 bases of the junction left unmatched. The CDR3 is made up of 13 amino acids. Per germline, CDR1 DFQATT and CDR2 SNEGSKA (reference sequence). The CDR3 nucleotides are TGCAGTGCTAGTCCCCAGGGGGCGACTGAAGCTTTCTTT. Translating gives CSASPQGATEAFF.

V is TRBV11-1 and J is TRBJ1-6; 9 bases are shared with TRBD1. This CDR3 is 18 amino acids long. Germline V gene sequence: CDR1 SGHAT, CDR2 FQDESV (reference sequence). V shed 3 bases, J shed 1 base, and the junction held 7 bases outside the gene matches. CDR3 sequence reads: CASSFAQGAMSYNSPLHF. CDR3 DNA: TGTGCCAGCAGCTTCGCACAGGGGGCGATGTCCTATAATTCACCCCTCCACTTT.

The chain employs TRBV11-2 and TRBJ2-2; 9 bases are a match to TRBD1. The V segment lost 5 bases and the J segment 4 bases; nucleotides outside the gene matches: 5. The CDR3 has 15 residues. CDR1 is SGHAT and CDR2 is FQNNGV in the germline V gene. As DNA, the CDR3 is TGTGCCAGCAGCCTCAGGACAGGGGCCACCGGGGAGCTGTTTTTT. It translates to CASSLRTGATGELFF.

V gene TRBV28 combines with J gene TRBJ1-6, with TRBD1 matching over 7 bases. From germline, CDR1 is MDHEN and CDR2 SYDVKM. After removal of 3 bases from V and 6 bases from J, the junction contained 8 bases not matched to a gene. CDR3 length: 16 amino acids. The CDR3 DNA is TGTGCCAGCAGTTTTAGTCCGGGACAGCTTAATTCACCCCTCCACTTT. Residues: CASSFSPGQLNSPLHF.

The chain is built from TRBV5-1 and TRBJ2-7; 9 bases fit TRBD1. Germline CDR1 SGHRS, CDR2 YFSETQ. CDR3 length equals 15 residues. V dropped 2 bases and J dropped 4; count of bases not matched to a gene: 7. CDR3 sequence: CASSFSGTGRYEQYF. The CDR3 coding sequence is TGCGCCAGCAGCTTCTCCGGGACAGGGAGATACGAGCAGTACTTC.

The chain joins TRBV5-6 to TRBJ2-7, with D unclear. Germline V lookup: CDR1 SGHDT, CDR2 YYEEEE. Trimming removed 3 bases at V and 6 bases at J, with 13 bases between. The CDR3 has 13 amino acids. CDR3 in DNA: TGTGCCAGCAGCTCCGGACCTATGCGCGAGCAGTACTTC. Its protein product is CASSSGPMREQYF.

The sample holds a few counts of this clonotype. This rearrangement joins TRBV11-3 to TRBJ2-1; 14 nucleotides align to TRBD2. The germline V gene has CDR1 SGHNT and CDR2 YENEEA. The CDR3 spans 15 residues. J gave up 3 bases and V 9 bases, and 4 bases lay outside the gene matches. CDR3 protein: CASKGTSGSYNEQFF. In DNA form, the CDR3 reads TGTGCCAGTAAGGGGACTAGCGGGAGCTACAATGAGCAGTTCTTC.

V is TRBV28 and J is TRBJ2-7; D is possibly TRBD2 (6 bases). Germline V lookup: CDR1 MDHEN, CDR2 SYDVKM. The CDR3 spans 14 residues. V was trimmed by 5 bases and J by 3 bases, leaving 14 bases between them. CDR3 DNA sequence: TGTGCCAGCAGTCCGGGGACTGAATACTACGAGCAGTACTTC. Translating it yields CASSPGTEYYEQYF.

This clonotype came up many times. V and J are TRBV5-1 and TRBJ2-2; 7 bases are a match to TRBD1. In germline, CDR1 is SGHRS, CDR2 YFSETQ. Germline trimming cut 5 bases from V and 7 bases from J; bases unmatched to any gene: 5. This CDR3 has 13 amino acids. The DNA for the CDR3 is TGCGCCAGCAGGCCGCAGGGGGACGGGGAGCTGTTTTTT. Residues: CASRPQGDGELFF.

CDR3 in amino acids: CASRTPYNSPLHF. For the CDR3, the DNA is TGTGCCAGCAGAACACCTTATAATTCACCCCTCCACTTT. V gene TRBV2 combines with J gene TRBJ1-6; unclear D gene. The V end lost 6 bases, the J end lost 4 bases, and 7 bases lay between the germline ends. Germline V lookup: CDR1 SNHLY, CDR2 FYNNEI. This CDR3 has 13 amino acids.

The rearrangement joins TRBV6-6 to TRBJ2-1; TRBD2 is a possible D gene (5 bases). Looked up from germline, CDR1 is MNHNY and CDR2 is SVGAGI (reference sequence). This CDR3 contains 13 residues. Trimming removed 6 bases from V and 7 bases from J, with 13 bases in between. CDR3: CASRRSSLNEQFF. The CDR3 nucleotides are TGTGCCAGCAGACGGTCTAGCCTAAATGAGCAGTTCTTC.

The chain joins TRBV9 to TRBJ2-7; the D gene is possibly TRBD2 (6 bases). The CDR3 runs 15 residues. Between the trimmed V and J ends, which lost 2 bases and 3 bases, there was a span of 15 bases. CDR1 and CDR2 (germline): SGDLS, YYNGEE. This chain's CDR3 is CASSVGLASLYEQYF. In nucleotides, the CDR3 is TGTGCCAGCAGCGTTGGGCTAGCGAGTCTCTACGAGCAGTACTTC.

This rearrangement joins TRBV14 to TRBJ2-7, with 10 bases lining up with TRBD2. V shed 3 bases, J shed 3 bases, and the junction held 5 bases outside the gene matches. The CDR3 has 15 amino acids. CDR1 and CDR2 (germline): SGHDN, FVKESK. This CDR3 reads CASSQLAGVFYEQYF. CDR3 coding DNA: TGTGCCAGCAGCCAGCTAGCGGGAGTATTCTACGAGCAGTACTTC.